The rows below give T cell receptor beta chains drawn from one sample of a study of neurological immune-mediated disorders. TCRdb used MiXCR to reprocess the 5' RACE reads, holding one entry per CDR3 protein. In the table there are tens of thousands of distinct CDR3 sequences, roughly 4.8% of which are singletons. Sequencing was done on a sample of PBMCs. The receptors derive from a man younger than 40 with multiple sclerosis. The CDR3 runs from the conserved cysteine through the conserved F or W. Fields, in order: clone size, D gene, V gene, J gene, CDR3 length, CDR3 DNA, CDR3 protein. A D gene is named only where the DNA matches it firmly. Clone size is given for some rows only: seen once, a few or many times, or a class if the clone is expanded.

NA	NA	TRBV20-1	TRBJ1-5	16	TGCAGTGCTGGAGAGATCGGGACGCCTGGAAATCAGCCCCAGCATTTT	CSAGEIGTPGNQPQHF
many	NA	TRBV20-1	TRBJ2-7	14	TGCAGTGCTAGAGATCTGGGGCGTACCAACGAGCAGTACTTC	CSARDLGRTNEQYF
NA	TRBD2	TRBV7-6	TRBJ2-1	16	TGTGCCAGCAGCGCCACGGCTAGCGGGGGATCTATTGAGCAGTTCTTC	CASSATASGGSIEQFF
many	NA	TRBV29-1	TRBJ1-1	11	TGCAGCGTTGCGGTTCTCGGAGAAGCTTTCTTT	CSVAVLGEAFF
few	NA	TRBV5-5	TRBJ1-6	15	TGTGCCAGCAGCTTCGAGAGCTCCTATAATTCACCCCTCAACTTT	CASSFESSYNSPLNF
many	TRBD2	TRBV20-1	TRBJ2-1	14	TGCAGTGCCCCGACTAGCGGGGTATACAATGAGCAGTTCTTC	CSAPTSGVYNEQFF
many	NA	TRBV7-9	TRBJ1-2	14	TGTGCCAGCAGCACCCCAGGAGCCGCTTATGGCTACACCTTC	CASSTPGAAYGYTF
many	NA	TRBV4-1	TRBJ1-5	14	TGCGCCAGCAGCCAAGAGTTCCCTAGGCAGCCCCAGCATTTT	CASSQEFPRQPQHF
many	NA	TRBV18	TRBJ1-5	16	TGTGCCAGCTCACCACAGGCGGGGAATAGCAATCAGCCCCAGCATTTT	CASSPQAGNSNQPQHF
many	NA	TRBV29-1	TRBJ1-2	16	TGCAGCGTTGAAGATCTGAGGTACGGGGCTAACTATGGCTACACCTTC	CSVEDLRYGANYGYTF
many	TRBD1	TRBV6-5	TRBJ2-2	15	TGTGCCAGCAGCCGACAGGGGGTGAACACCGGGGAGCTGTTTTTT	CASSRQGVNTGELFF
many	NA	TRBV5-1	TRBJ1-1	16	TGCGCCAGCAGCTTGGAGGGGCCGGGGATGAACACTGAAGCTTTCTTT	CASSLEGPGMNTEAFF
many	NA	TRBV12-3/TRBV12-4	TRBJ1-1	13	TGTGCCAGCTCCGGGCTGGGTAACACTGAAGCTTTCTTT	CASSGLGNTEAFF
many	TRBD1	TRBV10-3	TRBJ1-2	17	TGTGCCATCAGTGAGACTGGACAGGGGTTCTCCGGCTATGGCTACACCTTC	CAISETGQGFSGYGYTF
few	TRBD2	TRBV10-3	TRBJ2-1	13	TGTGCCATCGGTAGCGGGGGGTACAATGAGCAGTTCTTC	CAIGSGGYNEQFF
many	TRBD1	TRBV20-1	TRBJ2-4	13	TGCAGTGCTAGTGGGGACAGGCGAAACATTCAGTACTTC	CSASGDRRNIQYF
many	NA	TRBV12-3/TRBV12-4	TRBJ1-2	15	TGTGCCAGCAGTTTAAATACTGCATCTAACTATGGCTACACCTTC	CASSLNTASNYGYTF
many	TRBD1	TRBV4-2	TRBJ1-2	15	TGTGCCAGCAGCCGTTGGACAGGCGACCACTATGGCTACACCTTC	CASSRWTGDHYGYTF
many	NA	TRBV12-3/TRBV12-4	TRBJ1-2	14	TGTGCCAGCAGCTCGGGGGGCGCTAACTATGGCTACACCTTC	CASSSGGANYGYTF
many	NA	TRBV20-1	TRBJ2-3	15	TGCAGTGCTAGTAGCTGGGGGCCTCACACAGATACGCAGTATTTT	CSASSWGPHTDTQYF
NA	TRBD2	TRBV9	TRBJ2-2	17	TGTGCCAGCAGCGTCAGACTAGCGGGGGCGAACACCGGGGAGCTGTTTTTT	CASSVRLAGANTGELFF
NA	TRBD1	TRBV3-1	TRBJ1-1	15	TGTGCCAGCAGATTATATGGACAGGGGAACACTGAAGCTTTCTTT	CASRLYGQGNTEAFF
NA	NA	TRBV7-6	TRBJ2-5	12	TGTGCCAGCAGCTTAGTCCAAGAGACCCAGTACTTC	CASSLVQETQYF
NA	NA	TRBV5-1	TRBJ1-6	15	TGCGCCAGCAGCTTGAGTGGTTCGATCGATTCACCCCTCCACTTT	CASSLSGSIDSPLHF
many	NA	TRBV2	TRBJ2-7	14	TGTGCCAGCAGAACAGGGTTCGCTACCTACGAGCAGTACTTC	CASRTGFATYEQYF
NA	NA	TRBV20-1	TRBJ2-3	13	TGCAGTGCTAGAGTCTGGAGCACAGATACGCAGTATTTT	CSARVWSTDTQYF
few	NA	TRBV21-1	TRBJ1-1	13	TGTGCCAGCAGCAAACAGAGCAGGGGTACGGCTTTCTTT	CASSKQSRGTAFF
NA	NA	TRBV5-6	TRBJ2-7	14	TGTGCCAGCAGCCCGGGATCCATTGGTTCCGAGAAGTACTTC	CASSPGSIGSEKYF
NA	TRBD1	TRBV5-1	TRBJ2-1	14	TGCGCCAGCAGCGCTTTGACAGGGACCAATGAGCAGTTCTTC	CASSALTGTNEQFF
NA	TRBD1	TRBV5-1	TRBJ1-1	18	TGCGCCAGCAGCTTTAACCCCGGACAGGGGGTTGGCAACACTGAAGCTTTCTTT	CASSFNPGQGVGNTEAFF
once	TRBD2	TRBV5-5	TRBJ2-1	15	TGTGCCAGCCGTTGGAGCAGCGGGGGCCACAATGAGCAGTTCTTC	CASRWSSGGHNEQFF
many	NA	TRBV7-2	TRBJ1-1	20	TGTGCCAGCAGCCCCTATCGCTACGCGGGACGCCGCAACCCATCCACTGAAGCTTTCTTT	CASSPYRYAGRRNPSTEAFF
many	NA	TRBV7-9	TRBJ1-1	15	TGTGCCAGCAGCTTAGTCCGGGCGCTGAACACTGAAGCTTTCTTT	CASSLVRALNTEAFF
many	TRBD1	TRBV5-1	TRBJ1-5	15	TGCGCCAGCAGCTTGCAGGGGGGGGCAAATCAGCCCCAGCATTTT	CASSLQGGANQPQHF
many	NA	TRBV14	TRBJ1-2	15	TGTGCCAGCAGCCAAGTGTCGGGGCAGAACTATGGCTACACCTTC	CASSQVSGQNYGYTF
many	TRBD2	TRBV7-9	TRBJ2-1	16	TGTGCCAGCAGCACCCCAGCGGGAGCTTCCTACAATGAGCAGTTCTTC	CASSTPAGASYNEQFF
NA	TRBD2	TRBV12-3/TRBV12-4	TRBJ2-5	17	TGTGCCAGCAGCGCGGGACTAGCGGGGGCCCCACAAGAGACCCAGTACTTC	CASSAGLAGAPQETQYF
NA	TRBD1	TRBV7-9	TRBJ1-1	18	TGTGCCAGCAGCTTAGTGAGTTTGGGACAGGGGACAAACACTGAAGCTTTCTTT	CASSLVSLGQGTNTEAFF
many	TRBD2	TRBV20-1	TRBJ2-1	17	TGCAGTGCCCAGACTAGCGGGGGCTATTACTCCTACAATGAGCAGTTCTTC	CSAQTSGGYYSYNEQFF
many	TRBD1	TRBV11-1	TRBJ2-7	15	TGTGCCAGCAGCCTTAACCAGGGGGAATCCTACGAGCAGTACTTC	CASSLNQGESYEQYF
many	TRBD2	TRBV4-1	TRBJ2-3	18	TGCGCCAGCAGCCACCCCGGACTAGCGGGGGGTATGACAGATACGCAGTATTTT	CASSHPGLAGGMTDTQYF